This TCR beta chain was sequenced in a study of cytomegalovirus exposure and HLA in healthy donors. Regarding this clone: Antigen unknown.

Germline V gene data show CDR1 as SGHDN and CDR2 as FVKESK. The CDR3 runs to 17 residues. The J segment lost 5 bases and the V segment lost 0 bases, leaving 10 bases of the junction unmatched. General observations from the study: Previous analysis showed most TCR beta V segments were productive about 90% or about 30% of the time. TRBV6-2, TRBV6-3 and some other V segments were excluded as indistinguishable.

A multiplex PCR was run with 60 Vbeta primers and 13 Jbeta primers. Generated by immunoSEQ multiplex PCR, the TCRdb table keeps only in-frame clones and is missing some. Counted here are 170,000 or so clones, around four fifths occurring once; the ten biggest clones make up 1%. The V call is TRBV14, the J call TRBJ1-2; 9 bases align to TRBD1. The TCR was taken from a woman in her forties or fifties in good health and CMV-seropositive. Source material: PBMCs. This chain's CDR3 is CASSQDRGTGLPYGYTF. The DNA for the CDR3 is TGTGCCAGCAGCCAAGATCGGGGGACAGGGCTCCCGTATGGCTACACCTTC.